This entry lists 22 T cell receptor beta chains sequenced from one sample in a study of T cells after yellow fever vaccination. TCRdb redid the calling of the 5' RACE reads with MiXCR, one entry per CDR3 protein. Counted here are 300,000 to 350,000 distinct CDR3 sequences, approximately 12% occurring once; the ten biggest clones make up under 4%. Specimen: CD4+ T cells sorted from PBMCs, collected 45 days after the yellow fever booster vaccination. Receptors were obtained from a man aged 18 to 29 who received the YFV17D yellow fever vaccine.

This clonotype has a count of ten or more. The DNA for the CDR3 is TGTGCCAGCAGGTCTTTCGGGGGGTCAGATACGCAGTATTTT. This translates into CASRSFGGSDTQYF. The chain couples TRBV6-5 to TRBJ2-3; 7 bases match TRBD2. This CDR3 spans 14 amino acids. Germline V CDR1 and CDR2: MNHEY, SVGAGI. V shed 6 bases, J shed 4 bases, and the junction held 7 bases outside the gene matches.

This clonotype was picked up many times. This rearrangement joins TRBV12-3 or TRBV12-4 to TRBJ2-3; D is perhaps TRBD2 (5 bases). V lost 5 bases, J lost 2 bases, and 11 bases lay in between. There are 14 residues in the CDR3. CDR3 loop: CASSQDYNTDTQYF. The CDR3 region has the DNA TGTGCCAGCAGTCAAGACTATAACACAGATACGCAGTATTTT.

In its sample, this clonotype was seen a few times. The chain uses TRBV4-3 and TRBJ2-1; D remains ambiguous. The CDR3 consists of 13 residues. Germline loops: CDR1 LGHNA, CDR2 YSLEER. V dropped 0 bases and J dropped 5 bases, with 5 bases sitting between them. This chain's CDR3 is CASSQDYHNEQFF. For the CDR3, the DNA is TGCGCCAGCAGCCAAGATTACCACAATGAGCAGTTCTTC.

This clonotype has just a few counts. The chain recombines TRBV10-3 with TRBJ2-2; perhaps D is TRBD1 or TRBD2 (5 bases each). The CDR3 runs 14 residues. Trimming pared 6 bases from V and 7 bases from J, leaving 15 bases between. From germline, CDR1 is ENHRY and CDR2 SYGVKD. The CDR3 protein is CAIRPGPRIGELFF. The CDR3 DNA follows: TGTGCCATCAGACCGGGACCAAGGATCGGGGAGCTGTTTTTT.

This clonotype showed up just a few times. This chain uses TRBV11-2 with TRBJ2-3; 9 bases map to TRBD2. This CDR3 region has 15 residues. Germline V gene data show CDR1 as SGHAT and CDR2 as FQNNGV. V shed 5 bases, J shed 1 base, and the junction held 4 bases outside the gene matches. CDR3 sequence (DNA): TGTGCCAGCAGCCGACGGACTAGCGGCACAGATACGCAGTATTTT. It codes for CASSRRTSGTDTQYF.

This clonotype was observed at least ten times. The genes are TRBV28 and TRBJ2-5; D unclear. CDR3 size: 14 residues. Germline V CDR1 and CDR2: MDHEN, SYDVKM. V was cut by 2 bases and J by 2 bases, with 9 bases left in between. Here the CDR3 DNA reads TGTGCCAGCAGTTTAGCAGTGTGGCAAGAGACCCAGTACTTC. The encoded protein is CASSLAVWQETQYF.

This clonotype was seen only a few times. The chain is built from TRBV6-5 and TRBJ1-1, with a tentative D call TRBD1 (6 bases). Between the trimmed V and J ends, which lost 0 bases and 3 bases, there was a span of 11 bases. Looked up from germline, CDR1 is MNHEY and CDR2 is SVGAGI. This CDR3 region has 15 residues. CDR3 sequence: CASSYSGAVDTEAFF. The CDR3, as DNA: TGTGCCAGCAGTTACTCGGGGGCAGTGGACACTGAAGCTTTCTTT.

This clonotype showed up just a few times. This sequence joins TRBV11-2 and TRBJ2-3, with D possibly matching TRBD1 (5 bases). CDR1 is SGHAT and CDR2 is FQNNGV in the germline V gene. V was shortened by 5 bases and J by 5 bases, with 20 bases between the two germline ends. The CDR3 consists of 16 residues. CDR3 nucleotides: TGTGCCAGCAGCCAAGCACCTGGGGCAGGAAAAGATACGCAGTATTTT. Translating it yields CASSQAPGAGKDTQYF.

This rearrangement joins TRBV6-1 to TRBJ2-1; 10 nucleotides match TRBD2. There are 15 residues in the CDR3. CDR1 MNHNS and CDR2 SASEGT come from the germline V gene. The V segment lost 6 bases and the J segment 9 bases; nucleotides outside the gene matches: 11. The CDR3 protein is CASRALIAGGSEQFF. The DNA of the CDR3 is TGTGCCAGCAGAGCCCTAATAGCGGGGGGAAGTGAGCAGTTCTTC.

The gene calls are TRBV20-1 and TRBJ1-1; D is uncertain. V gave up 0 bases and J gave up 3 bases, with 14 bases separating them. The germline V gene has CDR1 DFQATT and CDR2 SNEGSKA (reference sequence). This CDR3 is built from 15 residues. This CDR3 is CSAREVIGPDTEAFF. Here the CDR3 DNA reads TGCAGTGCTAGAGAAGTAATCGGGCCGGACACTGAAGCTTTCTTT.

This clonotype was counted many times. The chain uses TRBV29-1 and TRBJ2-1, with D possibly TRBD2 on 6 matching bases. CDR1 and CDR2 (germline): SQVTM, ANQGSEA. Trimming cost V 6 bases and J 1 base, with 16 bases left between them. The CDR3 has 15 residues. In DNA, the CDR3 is TGCAGCGTCCTACCCCGGAGGGATTCCTACAATGAGCAGTTCTTC. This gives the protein CSVLPRRDSYNEQFF.

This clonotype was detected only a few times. CDR3 DNA: TGCAGCGTTGAAAGCAAGGAGACGAACACTGAAGCTTTCTTT. Protein: CSVESKETNTEAFF. The V and J genes are TRBV29-1 and TRBJ1-1; unclear D gene. Trimming took off 2 bases at V and 1 base at J, with 11 bases between the two ends. CDR1 and CDR2 from the germline V gene are SQVTM and ANQGSEA. The CDR3 contains 14 residues.

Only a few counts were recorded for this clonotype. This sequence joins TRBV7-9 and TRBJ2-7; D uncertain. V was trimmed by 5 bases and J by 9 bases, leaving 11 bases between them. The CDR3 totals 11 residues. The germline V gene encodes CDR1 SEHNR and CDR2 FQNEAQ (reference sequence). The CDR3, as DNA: TGTGCCAGCAGCCCCGGCGACGGGCAGTACTTC. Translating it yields CASSPGDGQYF. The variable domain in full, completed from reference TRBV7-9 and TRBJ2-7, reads DTGVSQNPRHKITKRGQNVTFRCDPISEHNRLYWYRQTLGQGPEFLTYFQNEAQLEKSRLLSDRFSAERPKGSFSTLEIQRTEQGDSAMYLCASSPGDGQYFGPGTRLTVT.

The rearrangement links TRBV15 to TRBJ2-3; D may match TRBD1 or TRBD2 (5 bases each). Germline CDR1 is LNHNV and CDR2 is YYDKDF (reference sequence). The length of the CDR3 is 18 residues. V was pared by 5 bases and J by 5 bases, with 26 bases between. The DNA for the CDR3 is TGTGCCACCAGCGACGGGACCCAAGACACGTCCTGGGAAGATACGCAGTATTTT. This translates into CATSDGTQDTSWEDTQYF.

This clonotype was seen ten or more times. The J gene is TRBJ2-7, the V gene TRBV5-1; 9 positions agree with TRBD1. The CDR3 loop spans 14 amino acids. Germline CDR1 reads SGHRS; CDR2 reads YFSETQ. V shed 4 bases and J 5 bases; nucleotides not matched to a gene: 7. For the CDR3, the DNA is TGCGCCAGCAGCGAAGGACAGGGGATACACGAGCAGTACGTC. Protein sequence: CASSEGQGIHEQYV.

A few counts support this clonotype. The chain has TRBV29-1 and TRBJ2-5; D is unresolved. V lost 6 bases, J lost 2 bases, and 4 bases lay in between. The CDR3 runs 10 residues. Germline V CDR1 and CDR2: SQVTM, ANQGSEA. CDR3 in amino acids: CSVIQETQYF. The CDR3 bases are TGCAGCGTCATACAAGAGACCCAGTACTTC.

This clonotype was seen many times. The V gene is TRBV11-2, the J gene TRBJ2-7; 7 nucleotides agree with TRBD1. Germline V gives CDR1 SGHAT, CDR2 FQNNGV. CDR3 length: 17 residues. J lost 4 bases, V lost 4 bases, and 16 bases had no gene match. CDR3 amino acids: CASSSAIRGRGTYEQYF. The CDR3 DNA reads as TGTGCCAGCAGCTCCGCCATCCGTGGCAGGGGGACGTACGAGCAGTACTTC.

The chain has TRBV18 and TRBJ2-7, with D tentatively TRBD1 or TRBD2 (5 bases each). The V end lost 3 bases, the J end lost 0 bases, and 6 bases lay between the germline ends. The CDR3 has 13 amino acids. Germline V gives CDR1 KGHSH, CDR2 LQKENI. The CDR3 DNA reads TGTGCCAGCTCACCCGGGACCTCCTACGAGCAGTACTTC. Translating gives CASSPGTSYEQYF. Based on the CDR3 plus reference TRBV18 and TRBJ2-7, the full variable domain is NAGVMQNPRHLVRRRGQEARLRCSPMKGHSHVYWYRQLPEEGLKFMVYLQKENIIDESGMPKERFSAEFPKEGPSILRIQQVVRGDSAAYFCASSPGTSYEQYFGPGTRLTVT.

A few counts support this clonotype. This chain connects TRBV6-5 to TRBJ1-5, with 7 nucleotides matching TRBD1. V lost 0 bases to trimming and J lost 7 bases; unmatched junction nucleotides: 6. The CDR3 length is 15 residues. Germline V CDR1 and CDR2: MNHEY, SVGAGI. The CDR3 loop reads CASSYSEGAAQPQHF. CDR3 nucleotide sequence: TGTGCCAGCAGTTACTCCGAGGGGGCAGCGCAGCCCCAGCATTTT.

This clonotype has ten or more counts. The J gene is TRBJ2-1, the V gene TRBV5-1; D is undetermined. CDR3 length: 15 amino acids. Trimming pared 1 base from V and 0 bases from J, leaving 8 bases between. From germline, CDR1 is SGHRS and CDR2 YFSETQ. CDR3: CASSLWGISYNEQFF. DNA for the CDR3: TGCGCCAGCAGCTTGTGGGGTATCTCCTACAATGAGCAGTTCTTC.

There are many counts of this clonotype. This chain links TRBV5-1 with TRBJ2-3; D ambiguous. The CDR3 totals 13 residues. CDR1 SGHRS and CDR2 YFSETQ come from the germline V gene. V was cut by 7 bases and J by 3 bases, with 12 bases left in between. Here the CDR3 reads CASARPGTDTQYF. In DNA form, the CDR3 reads TGCGCCAGCGCACGACCCGGGACAGATACGCAGTATTTT.

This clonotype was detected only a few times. CDR3 protein: CAWSVRLAADTQYF. The CDR3 coding sequence is TGTGCCTGGAGTGTACGACTAGCTGCAGATACGCAGTATTTT. The chain recombines TRBV30 with TRBJ2-3, with 7 positions matching TRBD2. CDR3 length equals 14 residues. V gave up 0 bases and J gave up 4 bases; unmatched junction bases: 4. Germline V gene data show CDR1 as GTSNPN and CDR2 as SVGIG (reference sequence).